The source of this T cell receptor (beta chain) is a study of read filtering for tumor transcriptome and immune sequencing. Study overall: By R-ISS, stages I, II and III held approximately 8, 17 and 7 patients.

V gave up 0 bases and J gave up 2 bases, with 18 bases separating them. This CDR3 has 19 residues. Germline assignment: CDR1 SGHRS and CDR2 YFSETQ. Molecular barcoded adaptors covering alpha/delta and beta/gamma chains were used on approximately 400 ng RNA. TCRdb re-analysed the reads in MiXCR, keeping a single row per CDR3 protein. The data hold approximately 150,000 distinct CDR3 sequences, with 13% observed a single time. Study-wide results and limits: Around 84% of IR-seq clonotypes had one read, totaling approximately 4% of reads; RNA-seq: around 70% and 40%. Compared with RNA-seq, IR-seq gave much higher clonotype depth and reliability.

Many counts were recorded for this clonotype. Its target is unknown. The J gene is TRBJ2-6, the V gene TRBV5-1; D is unclear. This TCR derives from a donor at least 40 years old with multiple myeloma. Input material: a population of CD138-negative cells sorted from bone marrow. CDR3 sequence reads: CASSLGQDAFFPGANVLTF. The DNA of the CDR3 is TGCGCCAGCAGCTTGGGTCAGGACGCATTCTTTCCTGGGGCCAACGTCCTGACTTTC.